This T cell receptor (beta chain) was sequenced for a study of T cells in localized non-small cell lung cancer (TCRdb year 2020). About the investigation overall: The study analyzed T cell repertoires of a few hundred early-stage NSCLC patients, comparing tumors and uninvolved tumor-adjacent lungs. The cohort was made up of under 250 treatment-naive NSCLC patients whose localized lung tumors had been resected. NSCLC patients had a mean age of roughly 66 years, and more than 120 were male and around 99 female.

The V and J ends are trimmed by 3 bases and 6 bases, leaving 11 bases between them. The germline V gene (reference sequence) provides CDR1 GTSNPN and CDR2 SVGIG. Counted from cysteine to phenylalanine, this CDR3 has 13 amino acids. Of all the DNA, just the CDR3 is kept, 39 bases in frame from base 1. A remark on this clone: Its antigen remains unidentified. No per-base quality is available; no much larger clone lies one base away.

TCR beta CDR3 regions were sequenced from DNA using the immunoSEQ Assay. As for the authors' bioinformatics: T cell density was computed as TCR beta template counts normalized to usable DNA estimated by amplifying housekeeping genes. Richness was estimated with the preseqR package, extrapolating to 400,000 templates for PBMC samples and 120,000 templates for tissue samples. Clonality was defined as one minus Pielou's evenness. Differential abundance testing on productive amino-acid clonotypes, with a minimum total count of 5 and an alpha of 0.1, was used to identify tissue-enriched TCRs. The Jaccard Index and the Morisita Overlap Index were used to measure how much the repertoires overlapped between compartments. GLIPH grouped TCR beta CDR3s together with public tetramer-defined viral CDR3s, and a viral motif had to include at least three viral sequences and also show V-gene enrichment. TCRdb retrieved this table from immuneACCESS and kept in-frame rearrangements only. Not all clones are present; in checked studies, unresolved V genes account for under half, and no reason is known for the remainder. V, J and clone size were drawn from that table, and D and trimming were deduced from the DNA. The sample table holds about 82,000 clones, of which around 82% were seen once. The top ten hold 15% to 20% of the sample.

At diagnosis, peripheral blood, uninvolved tumor-adjacent lung and tumor were collected and were preserved as a mix of fresh-frozen and FFPE material. For TCR repertoire profiling, blood samples were analyzed in the form of peripheral blood mononuclear cells. Beyond this particular receptor, the publication reports: The highest T cell clonality was observed in uninvolved tumor-adjacent lung, where clonality exceeded that of tumor, suggesting that antigenic responses were more focused in uninvolved tumor-adjacent lung. Because multi-region tumor sequencing was not performed, intratumor heterogeneity could not be ruled out. A median of 57 of the top 100 tumor clones were detected in paired uninvolved adjacent lung, and some 29 of these tumor clones were also found among the top 100 clones of the paired uninvolved adjacent lung. Longer overall survival was associated with higher blood T cell density, whereas shorter survival was associated with higher adjacent-lung clonality. Because of the exploratory design, TCR variables were selected using unadjusted p-values without false-discovery rate correction.

The sequence derives from a man aged 40-75 years with stage II squamous cell lung carcinoma. The chain was built from TRBV30 and TRBJ2-2; a confident D gene designation cannot be given. This sample comprised PBMCs, obtained before any cancer treatment. The nucleotide sequence is TGTGCCTGGAGACATAGGGTCGCCGGGGAGCTGTTTTTT. Translation gives CAWRHRVAGELFF.